These 13 T cell receptor beta chains came from one sample sequenced in a study of T cell responses to AZD1222 COVID-19 vaccine. The method was immunoSEQ multiplex PCR; TCRdb's version includes in-frame clones alone and lacks a portion of them. The sample records some 130,000 clones, 80% to 90% being singletons. The source was peripheral blood, collected on day 0 of AZD1222 vaccination. The receptors stem from an adult in good health.

J is TRBJ2-7 and V is TRBV5-6; D unresolved. The germline V gene has CDR1 SGHDT and CDR2 YYEEEE. V was shortened by 4 bases and J by 0 bases, with 2 bases between the two germline ends. This CDR3 is 11 amino acids long. Here the CDR3 DNA reads TGTGCCAGCAGCAGCTCCTACGAGCAGTACTTC. This translates into CASSSSYEQYF.

V and J are TRBV6-4 and TRBJ1-1, with D possibly matching TRBD1 (6 bases). CDR1 MRHNA and CDR2 SNTAGT come from the germline V gene. This CDR3 has 14 residues. V gave up 10 bases and J gave up 4 bases, with 19 bases separating them. CDR3 sequence (DNA): TGTGCCACTCCTTCAGGGGCCGGGGGCACTGAAGCTTTCTTT. Its translation: CATPSGAGGTEAFF.

This chain connects TRBV5-4 to TRBJ1-3; D remains ambiguous. Looked up from germline, CDR1 is SGHNT and CDR2 is YYREEE (reference sequence). The CDR3 covers 15 residues. V shed 3 bases and J shed 2 bases, with 12 bases lying between them. CDR3 nucleotide sequence: TGTGCCAGCAGCTCCTCCCCAGATACTGGAAACACCATATATTTT. It is translated as CASSSSPDTGNTIYF.

This clone was seen a single time. The chain joins TRBV3-1 (or the pseudogene TRBV3-2) to TRBJ1-6; 7 bases line up with TRBD1. The junction had 5 bases not matched to a gene; V was cut back by 7 bases and J by 8 bases. This CDR3 is built from 13 residues. Germline values: CDR1 LGHDT, CDR2 YNNKEL (reference sequence). Here the CDR3 reads CASTRQGYSPLHF. The CDR3 DNA reads TGTGCCAGCACCAGACAGGGATATTCACCCCTCCACTTT.

V is TRBV11-3 and J is TRBJ2-7; tentatively, D is TRBD1 (6 bases). This CDR3 spans 16 amino acids. Germline V gene lookup returns CDR1 SGHNT and CDR2 YENEEA. The germline V and J ends were trimmed by 4 bases and 4 bases, with 20 bases remaining between them. In DNA form, the CDR3 reads TGTGCCAGCAGCTCAAGGTCGGGTGGGCAGGGGTACGAGCAGTACTTC. Its protein product is CASSSRSGGQGYEQYF.

The chain has TRBV3-1 (or the pseudogene TRBV3-2) and TRBJ1-5; D remains unclear. Trimming removed 4 bases at V and 7 bases at J, with 8 bases between. Germline CDR1 LGHDT, CDR2 YNNKEL (reference sequence). The CDR3 runs to 12 residues. CDR3 in DNA: TGTGCCAGCAGCCGACCAGGCCAGCCCCAGCATTTT. This gives the protein CASSRPGQPQHF.

The chain employs TRBV29-1 and TRBJ1-3; D may be TRBD1 (5 bases). Deletions cut 4 bases from V and 2 bases from J, with 9 bases between. The germline CDR1 and CDR2 sequences are SQVTM and ANQGSEA. This CDR3 is built from 13 residues. The CDR3 DNA is TGCAGCGTTGCTAGGGGCGCTGGAAACACCATATATTTT. Residues: CSVARGAGNTIYF.

This chain joins TRBV15 and TRBJ2-2; 7 bases match TRBD1. Germline CDR1 LNHNV, CDR2 YYDKDF (reference sequence). This CDR3 contains 18 residues. J was trimmed by 4 bases and V by 2 bases; bases with no gene match: 13. The CDR3 reads CATSRPQRGLQRTGELFF. The CDR3, as DNA: TGTGCCACCAGCAGACCCCAAAGGGGGCTTCAACGCACCGGGGAGCTGTTTTTT.

J is TRBJ2-3 and V is TRBV9; 7 positions match TRBD2. With 0 bases clipped from V and 2 bases from J, the junction kept 6 bases outside the gene matches. CDR1 and CDR2 from the germline V gene are SGDLS and YYNGEE. The CDR3 contains 16 residues. In DNA form, the CDR3 reads TGTGCCAGCAGCGTAGGACCCCAGCGGGACACAGATACGCAGTATTTT. It translates to CASSVGPQRDTDTQYF.

V gene TRBV28 combines with J gene TRBJ1-2; TRBD1 aligns across 7 bases. J was trimmed by 5 bases and V by 6 bases; bases with no gene match: 3. CDR3 length equals 12 residues. CDR1 and CDR2 (germline): MDHEN, SYDVKM. CDR3 loop: CASSQTGYGYTF. CDR3 nucleotides: TGTGCCAGCAGCCAGACAGGGTATGGCTACACCTTC.

This clone was detected once. The rearrangement uses TRBV4-3 and TRBJ2-3; the match to TRBD2 covers 8 bases. This CDR3 has 17 amino acids. J lost 4 bases, V lost 5 bases, and 14 bases had no gene match. The V gene's germline CDR1 is LGHNA and CDR2 YSLEER. The chain's CDR3 is CASSSQGSGRLSDTQYF. In DNA form, the CDR3 reads TGCGCCAGCAGCTCCCAGGGAAGCGGGAGACTCTCAGATACGCAGTATTTT.

V usage is TRBV30 and J usage is TRBJ1-2; perhaps TRBD1 as D (6 bases). This CDR3 is built from 14 residues. Trimming took off 5 bases at V and 4 bases at J, with 17 bases between the two ends. The germline V gene encodes CDR1 GTSNPN and CDR2 SVGIG (reference sequence). As DNA, the CDR3 is TGTGCCTGGGGACGACAGGTTTTGAGCTATGGCTACACCTTC. Its translation is CAWGRQVLSYGYTF.

The gene calls are TRBV19 and TRBJ1-1, with D tentatively TRBD1 (5 bases). Germline V lookup: CDR1 LNHDA, CDR2 SQIVND (reference sequence). The length of the CDR3 is 17 residues. Trimming pared 0 bases from V and 10 bases from J, leaving 24 bases between. CDR3 loop: CASSIDSWAYGRGRAFF. CDR3 sequence (DNA): TGTGCCAGTAGTATAGATTCGTGGGCTTACGGTCGGGGACGAGCTTTCTTT.